This T cell receptor (beta chain) was documented in a study of T cell changes during pregnancy in multiple sclerosis (dated by TCRdb to the late 2010s). Background for the entire study: The study examined how the T cell repertoire changed over the course of pregnancy in women with multiple sclerosis.

As to this clone: There is no known antigen for this receptor. The input lacks base qualities; no much larger clone sits a single base away.

Libraries were prepared through the immunoSEQ multiplex PCR assay. TCRdb stores this immuneACCESS table with in-frame sequences only. Part of the clones is absent; in the studies checked, under half of the shortfall reflects unresolved V genes, and no reason is known for the rest. The sample includes around 34,000 clones, with about nine tenths observed a single time. Approximately 4.1% of the sample is held by the ten biggest clonotypes. There are 13 amino acids in the CDR3, from cysteine to phenylalanine inclusive. This entry keeps only the CDR3 DNA: 39 bases, framed from base 1. The germline V gene (reference sequence) provides CDR1 MNHEY and CDR2 SMNVEV. The V end loses 5 bases and the J end loses 7 bases, and a stretch of 14 bases separates them.

The clonotype originates from a female donor with multiple sclerosis, enrolled in a pregnancy study. Material: CD8+ T cells from peripheral blood mononuclear cells, obtained after pregnancy. Recombination joined TRBV27 with TRBJ1-1, with no reliable assignment of the D segment. The nucleotide sequence reads as follows: TGTGCCAGCAGTCCTGCGGGTTACCTTGAAGCTTTCTTT. It is translated as CASSPAGYLEAFF.